This entry concerns a single T cell receptor beta chain. This clonotype showed up just a few times. Its antigen is still unknown. No base quality information exists; no much larger clone differs at one position. Between the V and J ends, shortened by 4 bases and 1 base respectively, the junction contains 10 bases. The CDR3 sequence holds 15 residues, the cysteine and phenylalanine included. The entry retains the CDR3 DNA only, 45 bases that are in frame from base 1. CDR1 and CDR2 (SGHTA, FQGTGA) derive from the germline V gene. These data come from a study of blood T cells in healthy people across ages (dated by TCRdb to between 2015 and 2017). For context, the study as a whole: In model experiments, roughly one uniquely barcoded TCR beta cDNA molecule per two T cells was captured by template switching. The study analyzed two additional independent replicas of 1 million unique cDNA reads from the same blood draw for two donors, one aged 18 to 30 and one aged 80 or older. Four age groups were formed from the donors: young (average approximately 15 years), middle-aged (more than 35), aged (approximately 60) and long-lived (approximately 78). To track age-related changes in TCR beta repertoire diversity, the study relied on deep sequencing normalized with unique cDNA molecular identifiers.

Donors were a few dozen systemically healthy Caucasian individuals from Russia aged roughly 6 to 95 years. Each donor gave 8.5 to 10 milliliters of peripheral blood, collected into EDTA-treated Vacutainer tubes. Ficoll-Paque density-gradient centrifugation was used to isolate PBMCs, with at least 6.5 million per sample. Total RNA was extracted from PBMCs with Trizol reagent, with at least 5 micrograms obtained per sample. For every donor, flow cytometry on a PBMC aliquot measured the percentage of naive CD45RAhigh/CD27high T cells. The paper's findings and limits, for the study overall: The long-lived group showed more naive CD4+ T cells, fewer expanded clones and increased TCR diversity than the aged group, suggesting age selection. Observed TCR beta diversity per million T cells fell roughly linearly with age, and a significant reduction was already apparent by age around 40. Estimates of total diversity based on one million sequenced T cells were regarded as lower bounds and as underestimates. Since profiling was done on bulk unsorted PBMCs, naive and antigen-experienced compartments could not be conclusively compared. Because donor CMV infection status was unknown, age-related changes in expanded clonotypes were potentially confounded. There was a strong correlation between observed TCR beta diversity and the percentage of naive T cells measured by flow cytometry.

The receptor library was made with 5' RACE. Sequenced on an Illumina HiSeq 2500. A second PCR of about 7 to 12 cycles was run with a J-beta primer mix and a sample-barcoded 5' primer. Each TCR beta cDNA molecule received a unique molecular identifier from a template-switch 5' adaptor carrying 12 random nucleotides. Each sample yielded at least 2.5 million CDR3-containing paired-end reads. The Mint cDNA synthesis kit, primed by a TRBC-specific oligonucleotide, was used to synthesize first-strand cDNA from all RNA. Following uracil-DNA glycosylase treatment, all cDNA underwent a first 18-cycle PCR with the universal primers M1SS and BC2_uni_R. The original methods were these. For normalization, 1 million high-quality reads were randomly selected from each sample, with every read carrying a distinct molecular identifier. Instead of being binned into consensus sequences, reads with shared molecular identifiers were discarded. CDR3 identification, clonotype clustering and error correction used MiTCR with a Q25 quality threshold and the strictest error-elimination algorithm. A nonparametric unseen species model using Euler transformation provided a lower-bound estimate of total TCR beta diversity. The public reads were reprocessed in TCRdb via fastp at Q25 and MiXCR, keeping in-frame beta chains. Rows with one shared CDR3 protein collapse into an entry with the most common genes and DNA. Clone size and V and J calls follow TCRdb, not the original study. Recorded for this sample are about 800,000 distinct CDR3 sequences; 20% to 25% of them occurred a single time. Of the sample, under 4.5% falls within the top ten clones.

These data also featured in a second study, about T cells of mothers and their children. As the second paper documents: Nine systemically healthy Caucasian individuals, comprising three mothers and their six children, were included as donors. cDNA synthesis consumed the entire amount of extracted RNA, loaded at 1.5 ug RNA in each 15 ul reaction. In the second PCR, the M1S primer added sample barcodes and 2-4 random nucleotides. More than 8 million TCR beta CDR3 reads were obtained from each mother, and about 3 million reads were obtained from each child. Thymic selection similarly shapes TCR recombination output in related and unrelated pairs, with minor effect from inherited differences. Normalized repertoire overlap was always found to be slightly, but never significantly, higher in related mother-child pairs than in unrelated mother-child pairs. Persistent microchimeric T cell clones were not detected, at a sensitivity of 95 to 100 clones per million clonotypes. Deep NGS was used in the study to compare the TCR beta repertoires of mothers and children and to look for features that separate related mother-child pairs from unrelated individuals. The mean age was about 37 +/- 4 years for the mothers and 11 +/- 4 years for the children. Libraries were sequenced on Illumina HiSeq 2000 with 100+100 nt paired-end reads after adapter ligation with NEBNext reagents. Mother and child libraries were prepared a month apart and sequenced in separate runs to prevent cross-contamination. Each donor had between roughly 450,000 and 2,100,000 distinct TCR beta clonotypes identified. Naive TCR beta clonotypes were estimated from low-frequency clonotypes matched to each donor's FACS-determined naive share, without sorting.

The chain uses TRBV7-3 and TRBJ2-2, with no D gene named confidently. The TCR was taken from a boy younger than 18 in good health. The specimen sequenced was blood. The DNA is as follows: TGTGCCAGCAGCTCCTGGGCAGGGAACACCGGGGAGCTGTTTTTT. This sequence encodes CASSSWAGNTGELFF.